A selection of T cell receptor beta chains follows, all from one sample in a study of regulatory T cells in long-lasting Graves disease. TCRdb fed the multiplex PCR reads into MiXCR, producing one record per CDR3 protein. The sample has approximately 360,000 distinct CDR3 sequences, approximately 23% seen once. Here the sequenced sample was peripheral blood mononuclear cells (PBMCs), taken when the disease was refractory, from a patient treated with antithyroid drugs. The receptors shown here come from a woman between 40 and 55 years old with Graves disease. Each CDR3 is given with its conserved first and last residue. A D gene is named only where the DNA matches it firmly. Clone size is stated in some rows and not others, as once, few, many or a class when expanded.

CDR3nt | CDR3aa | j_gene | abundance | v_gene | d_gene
TGTGCCAGCATGGGTGATTCTGGAAACACCATATATTTT | CASMGDSGNTIYF | TRBJ1-3 | many | TRBV2 | NA
TGTGCCAGCAGTCGGTCAGGACAGGGGGACGGCTACACCTTC | CASSRSGQGDGYTF | TRBJ1-2 | many | TRBV28 | TRBD1
TGTGCCAGCAGTCTCGGACAGGGAAGGACTGAAGCTTTCTTT | CASSLGQGRTEAFF | TRBJ1-1 | many | TRBV12-3/TRBV12-4 | TRBD1
TGTGCCAGTAAAGGAACTAGCGGGTTCAATGAGCAGTTCTTC | CASKGTSGFNEQFF | TRBJ2-1 | NA | TRBV19 | TRBD2
TGTGCCAGCAGTAATGGACTAGCGGGAACAGAGACCCAGTACTTC | CASSNGLAGTETQYF | TRBJ2-5 | many | TRBV7-3 | TRBD2
TGTGCCAGTACAGCTAGCGTACGTGGGAATGAGCAGTTCTTC | CASTASVRGNEQFF | TRBJ2-1 | few | TRBV19 | NA
TGCGCCAGCAGCCAAGTTGCGGTCCTTAGCGGGAGAGTCGGGGAGCTGTTTTTT | CASSQVAVLSGRVGELFF | TRBJ2-2 | NA | TRBV4-1 | TRBD2
TGTGCCAGCAGCTGGACGGGGATCACCGGGGAGCTGTTTTTT | CASSWTGITGELFF | TRBJ2-2 | NA | TRBV9 | NA
TGTGCCAGCTCACCACAAATGAGCAGGGCCCAAGAGACCCAGTACTTC | CASSPQMSRAQETQYF | TRBJ2-5 | few | TRBV18 | NA
TGTGCCAGCAGACCCGGACTAGCGGGAGGGACAGGCACCGGGGAGCTGTTTTTT | CASRPGLAGGTGTGELFF | TRBJ2-2 | few | TRBV12-3/TRBV12-4 | TRBD2
TGTGCCAGCAGCTTAGGGGACAGGGGGCGCCTACTAGCCAAAAACATTCAGTACTTC | CASSLGDRGRLLAKNIQYF | TRBJ2-4 | NA | TRBV11-2 | TRBD1
TGTGCCAGCAGCGCTCCGGGACTAGCGGGGCACAATGAGCAGTTCTTC | CASSAPGLAGHNEQFF | TRBJ2-1 | NA | TRBV11-2 | TRBD2
TGCGCCAGCAGTGGGGGGATGAGAAATGAAAAACTGTTTTTT | CASSGGMRNEKLFF | TRBJ1-4 | many | TRBV10-2 | NA
TGTGCCAGCAGTCACCCCTGGACTAGCGTGCCCTACGAGCAGTACTTC | CASSHPWTSVPYEQYF | TRBJ2-7 | many | TRBV28 | TRBD2
TGCGCCAGCAGCCCCGGCGTGGTCCTATCATCCGACGAGCAGTACTTC | CASSPGVVLSSDEQYF | TRBJ2-7 | NA | TRBV5-1 | NA
TGCAGCGTTCGACAGGGGGCCTACGAGCAGTACTTC | CSVRQGAYEQYF | TRBJ2-7 | many | TRBV29-1 | TRBD1
TGTGCCAGCAGCGTAGATACTAGCGGGATAACCGGGGAGCTGTTTTTT | CASSVDTSGITGELFF | TRBJ2-2 | once | TRBV9 | TRBD2
TGTGCCAGCAGCCAGGACAGTAACTATGGCTACACCTTC | CASSQDSNYGYTF | TRBJ1-2 | many | TRBV28 | NA
TGTGCCAGCAGCCACACGGACGGGGCGACCGCTTTCTTT | CASSHTDGATAFF | TRBJ1-1 | few | TRBV9 | NA
TGTGCCATCAGTGTACGAGACAGGGCCACTGAAGCTTTCTTT | CAISVRDRATEAFF | TRBJ1-1 | few | TRBV10-3 | TRBD1
TGCGCCAGCAGCTTGGAGTACGGGGGCAGGGACACTGAAGCTTTCTTT | CASSLEYGGRDTEAFF | TRBJ1-1 | many | TRBV5-1 | NA
TGTGCCAGCAGTCAACAGGGGTTCATAGCCAAAAACATTCAGTACTTC | CASSQQGFIAKNIQYF | TRBJ2-4 | many | TRBV28 | TRBD1
TGTGCCAGCAGCGTTACAGGGGTAGAAGGCTACACCTTC | CASSVTGVEGYTF | TRBJ1-2 | few | TRBV9 | TRBD1
TGTGCCACCGCCGGGACTAGCGCTTCCGGGGAGCTGTTTTTT | CATAGTSASGELFF | TRBJ2-2 | NA | TRBV28 | TRBD2
TGTGCCACCAGCAGTGGACTAGCGGGAAAAAGCGAGCAGTACTTC | CATSSGLAGKSEQYF | TRBJ2-7 | few | TRBV15 | TRBD2
TGCAGTGCTAGAACAGGGCCCCCGGGTGAAAAACTGTTTTTT | CSARTGPPGEKLFF | TRBJ1-4 | NA | TRBV20-1 | NA
TGTGCTAGTGGTTTAAATTATGGGGGGCGATACACCGGGGAGCTGTTTTTT | CASGLNYGGRYTGELFF | TRBJ2-2 | NA | TRBV12-5 | NA
TGTGCCAGCAAGCTACAAGCGGCAGAACTTTCCTACGAGCAGTACTTC | CASKLQAAELSYEQYF | TRBJ2-7 | NA | TRBV6-1 | NA
TGTGCCAGCAGCGTTGGATTTGCAACTAATGAAAAACTGTTTTTT | CASSVGFATNEKLFF | TRBJ1-4 | NA | TRBV9 | NA
TGTGCCAGCAGGGCCCCGGGACTAGCGGGAGGTTACGAGCAGTACTTC | CASRAPGLAGGYEQYF | TRBJ2-7 | many | TRBV28 | TRBD2
TGCGCCAGCAGCCACCTTCAGCCTACCTACGAGCAGTACTTC | CASSHLQPTYEQYF | TRBJ2-7 | NA | TRBV4-1 | NA
TGTGCCAGCAGCTTAGCAGGACTAGCTAACTATGGCTACACCTTC | CASSLAGLANYGYTF | TRBJ1-2 | few | TRBV7-2 | NA
TGTGCCAGTAGTATAGTGTCGGGTCTCCTCACCTTCACTGAAGCTTTCTTT | CASSIVSGLLTFTEAFF | TRBJ1-1 | few | TRBV19 | NA
TGTGCCAGCAGAGCGGTTTTCCAAGAGACCCAGTACTTC | CASRAVFQETQYF | TRBJ2-5 | many | TRBV2 | NA
TGCAGTGCCCCGAGCGGGGGCTGGGGTGAGCAGTACTTC | CSAPSGGWGEQYF | TRBJ2-7 | few | TRBV20-1 | TRBD2
TGTGCCAGCAGTCTTACGACAGGGGGATTGGTAACCTACGAGCAGTACTTC | CASSLTTGGLVTYEQYF | TRBJ2-7 | many | TRBV6-2/TRBV6-3 | TRBD1
TGTGCCAGCAGCTTGGCTTTGGGGGCCACCGGGGAGCTGTTTTTT | CASSLALGATGELFF | TRBJ2-2 | many | TRBV2 | NA
TGCGCCAGCACCACCAGGGGGACTAGCGGGGAGGGGGGGGCCTACAATGAGCAGTTCTTC | CASTTRGTSGEGGAYNEQFF | TRBJ2-1 | few | TRBV10-2 | TRBD2
TGTGCCAGCAGTTTCCGGGGATCTTCACCCCTCCACTTT | CASSFRGSSPLHF | TRBJ1-6 | NA | TRBV12-3/TRBV12-4 | NA
TGTGCCAGCAGTCCGATGACCTGGCAAGCTTTCTTT | CASSPMTWQAFF | TRBJ1-1 | many | TRBV28 | NA
NA | CASILDSSKGQYF | TRBJ2-7 | NA | TRBV6-1 | NA
TGTGCCAGCAGCCCACCCTTCGCGGGATCCTACGAGCAGTACTTC | CASSPPFAGSYEQYF | TRBJ2-7 | many | TRBV11-1 | NA
TGTGCCAGCAGTTGGACTGGCCGAACCCAGTACTTC | CASSWTGRTQYF | TRBJ2-5 | few | TRBV28 | NA
TGCAGCGTTGCCCCTCTAGCGGCTCCAGGCTACGAGCAGTACTTC | CSVAPLAAPGYEQYF | TRBJ2-7 | many | TRBV29-1 | TRBD2
TGCAGTGCCAGACGGGGCTACGAGCAGTACTTC | CSARRGYEQYF | TRBJ2-7 | many | TRBV20-1 | NA
TGCGCCAGCAGCCAGGGAATAGCGGGAGGTGCGGGTGAGCAGTACTTC | CASSQGIAGGAGEQYF | TRBJ2-7 | NA | TRBV4-1 | TRBD2
TGTGCCAGCAGCCACGGACAGCCGAGCACTGAAGCTTTCTTT | CASSHGQPSTEAFF | TRBJ1-1 | many | TRBV14 | NA
TGCAGCGTTGTCGATAACTGGGGTCAGCCCCAGCATTTT | CSVVDNWGQPQHF | TRBJ1-5 | many | TRBV29-1 | NA
TGTGCCAGCAGCGTAGACGGTCACAATGAGCAGTTCTTC | CASSVDGHNEQFF | TRBJ2-1 | many | TRBV9 | NA
TGCAGTGCCACGGGACTAGCCTCCTACGAGCAGTACTTC | CSATGLASYEQYF | TRBJ2-7 | many | TRBV20-1 | TRBD2
TGTGCCGGCAGCGTGGGGGGCCGGGACACCGGGGAGCTGTTTTTT | CAGSVGGRDTGELFF | TRBJ2-2 | NA | TRBV11-2 | NA
TGTGCCAGCATTGGGACAGGGGATTACTATGGCTACACCTTC | CASIGTGDYYGYTF | TRBJ1-2 | many | TRBV28 | TRBD1
TGTGCCACCAGCACAGGGGACACCATATATTTT | CATSTGDTIYF | TRBJ1-3 | NA | TRBV24-1 | TRBD1